What follows are 9 T cell receptor beta chains derived from one specimen sequenced in a study of OX40 agonist ivuxolimab in advanced cancers. The method was immunoSEQ multiplex PCR; TCRdb's version includes in-frame clones alone and lacks a portion of them. The table has around 37,000 clones, roughly 79% seen once. Material: CD4+ or CD8+ T cells sorted from blood, obtained in a trial of the OX40 agonist ivuxolimab. The receptors were gathered from an adult with an advanced solid tumor such as melanoma, head and neck, liver or kidney cancer.

This sequence joins TRBV28 and TRBJ2-7; D perhaps matches TRBD2 (6 bases). CDR3 size: 13 residues. The ends were cut back, 9 bases at V and 0 bases at J, with 12 bases in the middle. Germline V gene lookup returns CDR1 MDHEN and CDR2 SYDVKM. CDR3 region: CARQRGGSYEQYF. The CDR3 DNA reads TGTGCCAGGCAAAGGGGAGGCTCCTACGAGCAGTACTTC.

This chain joins TRBV19 and TRBJ2-7; D unresolved. Germline CDR1 reads LNHDA; CDR2 reads SQIVND (reference sequence). The CDR3 spans 12 residues. Trimming removed 2 bases from V and 5 bases from J, with 7 bases in between. The CDR3 coding sequence is TGTGCCAGTAGTATAACTGGGGACGAGCAGTACTTC. This gives the protein CASSITGDEQYF.

This clone was found a few times. J is TRBJ2-7 and V is TRBV7-6; unclear D gene. V was shortened by 6 bases and J by 6 bases, with 12 bases between the two germline ends. This CDR3 region has 12 residues. CDR1 and CDR2 from the germline V gene are SGHVS and FNYEAQ. The CDR3 region has the DNA TGTGCCAGCAGTTCCGCCGCAAGCGAGCAGTACTTC. Its protein is CASSSAASEQYF.

The CDR3 loop is CASNGYNEQFF. CDR3 bases: TGTGCCAGCAACGGGTACAATGAGCAGTTCTTC. The chain is built from TRBV11-2 and TRBJ2-1; D not certain. V was clipped by 7 bases and J by 4 bases, with 5 bases between them. CDR1 and CDR2 from the germline V gene are SGHAT and FQNNGV. The CDR3 extends over 11 amino acids.

The CDR3 coding sequence is TGTGCCAGCAGCCTGGAAGGGCGGGGGACCCAGTACTTC. Protein: CASSLEGRGTQYF. The genes are TRBV7-9 and TRBJ2-5; weak D call: TRBD2 (6 bases). V lost 5 bases and J 7 bases, leaving 14 bases between the germline ends. The CDR3 extends over 13 amino acids. Germline V gives CDR1 SEHNR, CDR2 FQNEAQ (reference sequence).

V gene TRBV6-1 combines with J gene TRBJ2-6; D could derive from TRBD1 or TRBD2 (5 bases each). Trimming stripped 5 bases from V and 5 bases from J, with 13 bases between. The CDR3 is made up of 15 amino acids. CDR1 is MNHNS and CDR2 is SASEGT in the germline V gene. In DNA, the CDR3 is TGTGCCAGCAGTCCTCGGGACGGCCGGGCCAACGTCCTGACTTTC. Protein: CASSPRDGRANVLTF.

This chain joins TRBV6-5 and TRBJ1-2, with D possibly matching TRBD1 (5 bases). There are 13 residues in the CDR3. Trimming took 6 bases from V and 4 from J, leaving 12 bases between them. Germline V gene sequence: CDR1 MNHEY, CDR2 SVGAGI. CDR3 residues: CASRGRAGYGYTF. In DNA, the CDR3 is TGTGCCAGCAGGGGCAGGGCGGGCTATGGCTACACCTTC.

Relative to its sample, this clone is medium-sized. CDR3 region: CSAGQDDGYTF. DNA of the CDR3: TGCAGCGCCGGACAGGATGATGGCTACACCTTC. The rearrangement joins TRBV29-1 to TRBJ1-2, with 7 positions matching TRBD1. The V gene's germline CDR1 is SQVTM and CDR2 ANQGSEA. Trimming cost V 7 bases and J 6 bases; bases outside gene matches: 5. The CDR3 runs 11 residues. Drawing the rest from reference TRBV29-1 and TRBJ1-2, the complete variable domain is SAVISQKPSRDICQRGTSLTIQCQVDSQVTMMFWYRQQPGQSLTLIATANQGSEATYESGFVIDKFPISRPNLTFSTLTVSNMSPEDSSIYLCSAGQDDGYTFGSGTRLTVV.

The chain is built from TRBV18 and TRBJ2-5; D is uncertain. Near its end, the DNA agrees better with TRBJ2-7, so the J call may be wrong. CDR3 length equals 11 residues. Germline CDR1 is KGHSH and CDR2 is LQKENI. CDR3 nucleotides: TGTGCCAGCTCTCCAGAGCACGAGCAGTACTTC. Protein sequence: CASSPEHEQYF.